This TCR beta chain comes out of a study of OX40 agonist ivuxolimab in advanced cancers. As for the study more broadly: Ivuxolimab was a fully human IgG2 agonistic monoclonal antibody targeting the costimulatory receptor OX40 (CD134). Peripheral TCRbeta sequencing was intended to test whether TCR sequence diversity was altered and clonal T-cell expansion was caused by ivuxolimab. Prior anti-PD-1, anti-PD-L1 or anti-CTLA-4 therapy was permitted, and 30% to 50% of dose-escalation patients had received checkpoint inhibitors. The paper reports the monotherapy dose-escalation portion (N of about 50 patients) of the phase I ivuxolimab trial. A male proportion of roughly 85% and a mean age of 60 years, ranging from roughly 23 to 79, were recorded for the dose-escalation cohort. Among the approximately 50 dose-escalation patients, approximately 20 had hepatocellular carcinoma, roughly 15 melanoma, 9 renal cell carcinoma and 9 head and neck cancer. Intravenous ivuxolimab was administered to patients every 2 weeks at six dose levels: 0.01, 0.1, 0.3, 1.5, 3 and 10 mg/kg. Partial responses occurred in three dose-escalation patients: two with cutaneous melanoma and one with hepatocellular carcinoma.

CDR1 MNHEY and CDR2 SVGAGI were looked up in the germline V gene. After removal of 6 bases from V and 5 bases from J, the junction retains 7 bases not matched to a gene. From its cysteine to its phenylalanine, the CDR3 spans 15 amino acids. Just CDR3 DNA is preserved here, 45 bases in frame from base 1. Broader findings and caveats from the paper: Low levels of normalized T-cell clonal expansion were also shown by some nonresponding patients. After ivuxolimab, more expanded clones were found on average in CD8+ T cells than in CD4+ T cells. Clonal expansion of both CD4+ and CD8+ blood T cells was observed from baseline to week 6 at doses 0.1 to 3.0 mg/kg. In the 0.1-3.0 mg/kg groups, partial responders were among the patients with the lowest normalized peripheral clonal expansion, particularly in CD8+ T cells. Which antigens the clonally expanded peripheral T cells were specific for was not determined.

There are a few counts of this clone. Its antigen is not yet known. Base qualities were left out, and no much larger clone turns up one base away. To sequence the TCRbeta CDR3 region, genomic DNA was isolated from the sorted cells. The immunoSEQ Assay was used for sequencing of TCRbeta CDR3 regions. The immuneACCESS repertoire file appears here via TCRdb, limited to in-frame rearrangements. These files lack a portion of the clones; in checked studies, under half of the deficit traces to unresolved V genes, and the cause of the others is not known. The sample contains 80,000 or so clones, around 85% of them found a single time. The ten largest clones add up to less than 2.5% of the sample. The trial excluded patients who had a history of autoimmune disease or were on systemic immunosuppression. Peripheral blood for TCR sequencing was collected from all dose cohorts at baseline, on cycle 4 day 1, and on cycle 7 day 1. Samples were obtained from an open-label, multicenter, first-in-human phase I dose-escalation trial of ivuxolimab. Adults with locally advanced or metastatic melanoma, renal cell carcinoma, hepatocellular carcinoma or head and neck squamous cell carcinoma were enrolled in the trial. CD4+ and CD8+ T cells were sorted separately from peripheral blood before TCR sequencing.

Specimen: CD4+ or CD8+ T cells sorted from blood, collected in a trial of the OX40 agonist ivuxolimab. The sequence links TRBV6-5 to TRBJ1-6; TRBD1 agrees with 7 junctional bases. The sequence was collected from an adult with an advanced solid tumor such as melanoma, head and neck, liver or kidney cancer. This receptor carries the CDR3 CASRPGQRNNSPLHF. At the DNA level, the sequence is TGTGCCAGCAGACCGGGACAGAGAAATAATTCACCCCTCCACTTT.